This TCR beta chain was identified in a study of OX40 agonist ivuxolimab in advanced cancers. About the study: Patients enrolled in dose escalation were diagnosed with hepatocellular carcinoma, melanoma, renal cell or head and neck cancer. Males comprised over 80% of the group, whose mean age was 60 years (range roughly 23 to 80). Earlier anti-PD-1, anti-PD-L1 or anti-CTLA-4 therapy was permitted; over 35% had received some. General study points: At doses 0.1 to 3.0 mg/kg, CD4+ and CD8+ clones expanded.

In the case of this clone: What it binds is not known.

The data were produced by immunoSEQ multiplex PCR, yet TCRdb's version contains in-frame clones alone and is incomplete. This table has tens of thousands of clones, approximately 89% appearing once. V shed 9 bases and J 4 bases; nucleotides not matched to a gene: 11. Germline assignment: CDR1 LNHDA and CDR2 SQIVND (reference sequence). The CDR3 spans 16 residues. This receptor was taken from an adult with an advanced solid tumor such as melanoma, head and neck, liver or kidney cancer. The chain is built from TRBV19 and TRBJ1-5, with 11 positions matching TRBD1. The starting material was CD4+ or CD8+ T cells sorted from blood, obtained in a trial of the OX40 agonist ivuxolimab. This chain's CDR3 is CASSTPGTGGNQPQHF. CDR3 nucleotides: TGTGCCAGCTCGACCCCTGGGACAGGGGGAAATCAGCCCCAGCATTTT. Supplemented by reference TRBV19 and TRBJ1-5, the full variable domain reads DGGITQSPKYLFRKEGQNVTLSCEQNLNHDAMYWYRQDPGQGLRLIYYSQIVNDFQKGDIAEGYSVSREKKESFPLTVTSAQKNPTAFYLCASSTPGTGGNQPQHFGDGTRLSIL.